Below, 24 T cell receptor beta chains from the same sample are listed, as sequenced in a study of relationships among human T cell subsets. From mRNA, alpha and beta CDR3 regions were amplified using semiquantitative ARM-PCR. Tagged nested gene-specific primers were used first, then communal superprimers amplified exponentially. TCRdb fed the multiplex PCR reads into MiXCR, producing one record per CDR3 protein. The sample lists around 14,000 distinct CDR3 sequences; roughly 64% were seen once. The sequenced sample consisted of total T cells sorted from blood. These receptors were taken from a middle-aged man in good health.

V usage is TRBV11-2 and J usage is TRBJ2-5; possibly TRBD1 for D (6 bases). Germline assignment: CDR1 SGHAT and CDR2 FQNNGV. V lost 0 bases, J lost 5 bases, and 16 bases lay in between. This CDR3 has 16 amino acids. The DNA of the CDR3 is TGTGCCAGCAGCTTAGAAACAGGGAATCACGGGGAGACCCAGTACTTC. Its translation is CASSLETGNHGETQYF.

The chain is built from TRBV28 and TRBJ1-1, with D perhaps matching TRBD1 (6 bases). V was trimmed by 3 bases and J by 1 base, leaving 15 bases between them. Germline assignment: CDR1 MDHEN and CDR2 SYDVKM. The CDR3 totals 16 residues. The CDR3: CASSLRTGFWNTEAFF. In DNA, the CDR3 is TGTGCCAGCAGTTTGCGTACAGGGTTTTGGAACACTGAAGCTTTCTTT.

This clonotype came up a few times. The CDR3 nucleotides read TGTGCCAGCAGTCAACAGGGCGCCTACAATGAGCAGTTCTTC. It encodes CASSQQGAYNEQFF. The rearrangement uses TRBV27 and TRBJ2-1; D is possibly TRBD1 (6 bases). Germline lookup yields CDR1 MNHEY and CDR2 SMNVEV (reference sequence). The CDR3 contains 14 residues. Trimming removed 5 bases from V and 2 bases from J, with 10 bases in between.

This clonotype was recorded a few times. The chain has TRBV11-1 and TRBJ1-1; no firm D call. Germline V gives CDR1 SGHAT, CDR2 FQDESV (reference sequence). The CDR3 is made up of 12 amino acids. Trimming left V 3 bases short and J 10 bases short, with 12 bases between. DNA of the CDR3: TGTGCCAGCAGCTTTCCGGGCATGGTAGCTTTCTTT. Its protein is CASSFPGMVAFF.

The genes are TRBV10-3 and TRBJ2-3; perhaps TRBD2 as D (6 bases). Germline values: CDR1 ENHRY, CDR2 SYGVKD. V lost 0 bases and J lost 1, with 8 bases in between. The CDR3 extends over 15 amino acids. The CDR3 region is CAISESERGTDTQYF. In DNA, the CDR3 is TGTGCCATCAGTGAGTCCGAGCGGGGCACAGATACGCAGTATTTT.

This clonotype was seen only a few times. The chain uses TRBV11-3 and TRBJ2-2, with 10 bases that match TRBD1. V was pared by 5 bases and J by 6 bases, with 9 bases of the junction left unmatched. This CDR3 contains 16 residues. Germline CDR1 SGHNT, CDR2 YENEEA. CDR3 region: CASSRGQGETAGELFF. Here the CDR3 DNA reads TGTGCCAGCAGCCGCGGACAGGGGGAAACTGCCGGGGAGCTGTTTTTT.

This chain links TRBV19 with TRBJ1-1, with D maybe TRBD1 (5 bases). CDR1 is LNHDA, CDR2 SQIVND, per germline (reference sequence). V was shortened by 5 bases and J by 6 bases, with 13 bases between the two germline ends. There are 13 residues in the CDR3. The CDR3 region is CASSQSWDPEAFF. The CDR3, as DNA: TGTGCCAGTAGTCAAAGTTGGGACCCTGAAGCTTTCTTT. Combining the CDR3 with reference TRBV19 and TRBJ1-1 gives the whole variable domain DGGITQSPKYLFRKEGQNVTLSCEQNLNHDAMYWYRQDPGQGLRLIYYSQIVNDFQKGDIAEGYSVSREKKESFPLTVTSAQKNPTAFYLCASSQSWDPEAFFGQGTRLTVV.

The chain links TRBV28 to TRBJ2-7, with D perhaps matching TRBD2 (5 bases). The CDR3 spans 15 residues. Germline-derived CDR1 and CDR2 are MDHEN and SYDVKM. V lost 8 bases to trimming and J lost 2 bases, with 19 bases between them. The CDR3 loop reads CASHYGGSRPYEQYF. The CDR3 DNA reads as TGTGCCAGCCACTATGGAGGCTCCAGACCCTACGAGCAGTACTTC.

The chain is built from TRBV5-1 and TRBJ1-2, with 9 bases aligning to TRBD1. V was clipped by 7 bases and J by 6 bases; unmatched bases: 1. The CDR3 covers 11 residues. CDR1 is SGHRS and CDR2 is YFSETQ in the germline V gene. The DNA of the CDR3 is TGCGCCAGCTGGACAGGGGATGGCTACACCTTC. This codes for CASWTGDGYTF.

V usage is TRBV28 and J usage is TRBJ1-2; D is perhaps TRBD1 (5 bases). V was clipped by 8 bases and J by 11 bases, with 27 bases between them. CDR1 is MDHEN, CDR2 SYDVKM, per germline. The CDR3 consists of 15 residues. The DNA of the CDR3 is TGTGCCAGCTTATCGCGCTCAGCCGGGACCTTTGGTTACACCTTC. Protein product: CASLSRSAGTFGYTF.

J is TRBJ1-5 and V is TRBV28; tentatively, D is TRBD1 (6 bases). CDR3 length: 16 amino acids. Between the trimmed V and J ends, which lost 6 bases and 0 bases, there was a span of 15 bases. Per germline, CDR1 MDHEN and CDR2 SYDVKM. The DNA of the CDR3 is TGTGCCAGCAGCCGTCTACAGGGAGTTAGCAATCAGCCCCAGCATTTT. Its translation is CASSRLQGVSNQPQHF. The full variable domain, rest sourced from reference TRBV28 and TRBJ1-5, is DVKVTQSSRYLVKRTGEKVFLECVQDMDHENMFWYRQDPGLGLRLIYFSYDVKMKEKGDIPEGYSVSREKKERFSLILESASTNQTSMYLCASSRLQGVSNQPQHFGDGTRLSIL.

The rearrangement joins TRBV10-3 to TRBJ1-4; the match to TRBD1 covers 8 bases. The V gene's germline CDR1 is ENHRY and CDR2 SYGVKD. The CDR3 runs 14 residues. V lost 6 bases and J lost 8; bases outside the gene matches: 8. CDR3 loop: CAIRGDRGGEKLFF. CDR3 nucleotides: TGTGCCATCAGAGGCGACAGGGGCGGGGAAAAACTGTTTTTT.

In regard to this clonotype: A read error may produce the germline difference seen at one junction end. The rearrangement links TRBV5-6 to TRBJ2-3; TRBD1 matches 12 bases. Germline assignment: CDR1 SGHDT and CDR2 YYEEEE. This CDR3 contains 16 residues. CDR3 protein: CASSTGTGGASDTQYF. In DNA, the CDR3 is TGCGCCAGCAGCACCGGGACAGGGGGCGCGTCAGATACGCAGTATTTT.

The V call is TRBV27, the J call TRBJ2-5, with a weak D call TRBD2 (6 bases). V lost 6 bases, J lost 5 bases, and 13 bases lay in between. Germline loops: CDR1 MNHEY, CDR2 SMNVEV (reference sequence). The length of the CDR3 is 13 residues. The CDR3 DNA is TGTGCCAGCAGCCTGGGGGGAGAGGAGACCCAGTACTTC. It translates to CASSLGGEETQYF.

This clonotype was seen more than once but under ten times. The chain recombines TRBV12-2 with TRBJ1-3. TRBV12-2 is listed as a pseudogene. The CDR3 has 11 amino acids. The CDR3 bases are TGTGCAAGCGGCTGGGAAAACACCATATATTTT. Protein: CASGWENTIYF.

This rearrangement joins TRBV29-1 to TRBJ1-1, with D hard to call. Germline V lookup: CDR1 SQVTM, CDR2 ANQGSEA. Trimming stripped 2 bases from V and 13 bases from J, with 14 bases between. This CDR3 contains 11 residues. The CDR3 DNA sequence: TGCAGCGTTGAACCGGGCGTCTTTGGTTTCTTT. Protein product: CSVEPGVFGFF.

The genes are TRBV27 and TRBJ1-3; D perhaps matches TRBD1 (5 bases). Trimming removed 4 bases from V and 2 bases from J, with 9 bases in between. Germline CDR1 is MNHEY and CDR2 is SMNVEV (reference sequence). This CDR3 contains 14 residues. This CDR3 reads CASSSTGAGNTIYF. CDR3 nucleotide sequence: TGTGCCAGCAGTTCTACAGGTGCTGGAAACACCATATATTTT.

The genes are TRBV28 and TRBJ2-5; perhaps TRBD2 as D (5 bases). Germline lookup yields CDR1 MDHEN and CDR2 SYDVKM. The CDR3 is 13 residues long. Trimming cost V 7 bases and J 5 bases, with 14 bases left between them. The CDR3 reads CASIAGPEETQYF. In nucleotides, the CDR3 is TGTGCCAGCATCGCGGGCCCAGAGGAGACCCAGTACTTC.

The rearrangement uses TRBV27 and TRBJ1-2; 9 bases are shared with TRBD1. The V and J ends lost 0 bases and 2 bases, in that order; junction bases with no gene match: 4. This CDR3 spans 16 amino acids. Germline V gene lookup returns CDR1 MNHEY and CDR2 SMNVEV (reference sequence). The CDR3: CASSLSPDRGNYGYTF. CDR3 in DNA: TGTGCCAGCAGTTTATCCCCAGACAGGGGGAACTATGGCTACACCTTC.

CDR3 in amino acids: CASSLQGQPQHF. CDR3 DNA: TGTGCCAGCAGTTTGCAGGGTCAGCCCCAGCATTTT. The gene calls are TRBV28 and TRBJ1-5; a weak D match, TRBD1 (5 bases). V lost 3 bases, J lost 6 bases, and 6 bases lay in between. The CDR3 has 12 residues. Germline CDR1 reads MDHEN; CDR2 reads SYDVKM.

The chain joins TRBV12-3 or TRBV12-4 to TRBJ1-2; D gene unclear. The CDR3 sequence is 15 residues long. Trimming took 6 bases from V and 2 from J, leaving 16 bases between them. The CDR3 region is CASSLLGISNYGYTF. The CDR3 DNA is TGTGCCAGCAGCCTCTTAGGGATCTCCAACTATGGCTACACCTTC.

This chain connects TRBV4-1 to TRBJ1-2, with a weak D call TRBD1 (6 bases). The V end was cut by 4 bases, the J end by 6 bases, with 15 bases between. This CDR3 spans 14 amino acids. Per germline, CDR1 MGHRA and CDR2 YSYEKL. The CDR3 sequence is CASSPVGGLDGYTF. The CDR3 coding sequence is TGCGCCAGCAGCCCAGTCGGGGGGCTGGATGGCTACACCTTC.

The chain couples TRBV20-1 to TRBJ2-2; TRBD2 aligns across 10 bases. The trim removed 0 bases at V and 7 bases at J, leaving 8 bases unmatched. Germline values: CDR1 DFQATT, CDR2 SNEGSKA (reference sequence). This CDR3 comprises 16 residues. The CDR3 region is CSAREGSGRAGGELFF. The DNA of the CDR3 is TGCAGTGCTAGAGAAGGCAGCGGGAGGGCCGGCGGGGAGCTGTTTTTT.

For the CDR3, the DNA is TGTGCCAGCAGCTTAGGGTTCCGGGGGGGGTACAATGAGCAGTTCTTC. Amino acids: CASSLGFRGGYNEQFF. The chain uses TRBV11-2 and TRBJ2-1; 8 bases map to TRBD2. From germline, CDR1 is SGHAT and CDR2 FQNNGV. Unmatched junction bases numbered 6, after V lost 1 base and J lost 4 bases. This CDR3 comprises 16 residues.